This TCR beta chain was sequenced in a study of T-cell memory formation after mild COVID-19. Study outcomes and limitations: The second-wave clones peaking on day 37 were not confirmed as SARS-CoV-2-specific.

Turning to this clonotype: Its antigen is unknown.

The germline gives CDR1 LNHDA, CDR2 SQIVND (reference sequence). V dropped 4 bases and J dropped 3 bases, with 13 bases sitting between them. The CDR3 totals 15 residues. Employing constant-segment primers, 5'RACE generated TCR alpha and TCR beta cDNA libraries bearing sample barcodes and UMIs. TCRdb itself ran the 5' RACE reads through MiXCR, one entry per CDR3 protein. The table lists roughly 200,000 distinct CDR3 sequences, around 9.1% of them singletons. The material sequenced was PBMCs or a T cell subset sorted from them (not recorded which). This sequence was found in a man between 18 and 29 years old who had mild COVID-19 (a few samples of this study predate the infection). Cell type and time point are not known. J is TRBJ2-1 and V is TRBV19, with D perhaps matching TRBD2 (6 bases). The CDR3 here is CASSTNLGGYNEQFF. In DNA form, the CDR3 reads TGTGCCAGTAGTACTAACCTCGGGGGCTACAATGAGCAGTTCTTC. The complete variable domain, with remaining parts taken from reference TRBV19 and TRBJ2-1, reads DGGITQSPKYLFRKEGQNVTLSCEQNLNHDAMYWYRQDPGQGLRLIYYSQIVNDFQKGDIAEGYSVSREKKESFPLTVTSAQKNPTAFYLCASSTNLGGYNEQFFGPGTRLTVL.